This T cell receptor beta chain was obtained from a study of T cells after yellow fever vaccination. Study overall: Low-cell-number fractions underwent preparation using SMART-Seq v4 Ultra Low Input.

They built TCR cDNA with 5'RACE template switching, a step that put in a universal primer site and UMIs. Via MiXCR, TCRdb re-called the 5' RACE reads, giving one row per CDR3 protein. The data show more than 95,000 distinct CDR3 sequences, 6.5% to 9% seen once. This clonotype was seen at least ten times. The target antigen is unknown. There are 12 residues in the CDR3. V was clipped by 6 bases and J by 7 bases, with 13 bases between them. The germline CDR1 and CDR2 sequences are SQVTM and ANQGSEA. General observations from the study: Boosting was followed by the reappearance of most primary-vaccination clones (96% CD4, roughly 90% CD8). A minor fraction of clonotypes spanned both CD4 and CD8 compartments.

The sequence came from a man between 18 and 35 years old who received the YFV17D yellow fever vaccine. Sequencing used CD4+ T cells sorted from PBMCs, obtained more than 40 days after the first yellow fever vaccination. V gene TRBV29-1 combines with J gene TRBJ2-1; possibly TRBD1 for D (6 bases). CDR3 in DNA: TGCAGCGTAGTGGGGGCAGCAAATGAGCAGTTCTTC. Encoded protein: CSVVGAANEQFF.